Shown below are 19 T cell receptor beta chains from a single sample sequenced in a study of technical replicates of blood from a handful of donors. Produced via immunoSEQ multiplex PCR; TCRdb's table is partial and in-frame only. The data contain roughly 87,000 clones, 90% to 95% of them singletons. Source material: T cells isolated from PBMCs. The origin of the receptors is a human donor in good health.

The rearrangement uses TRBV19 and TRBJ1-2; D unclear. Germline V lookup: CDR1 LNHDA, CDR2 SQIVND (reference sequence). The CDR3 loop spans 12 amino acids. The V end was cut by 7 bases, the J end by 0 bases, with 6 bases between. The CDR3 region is CASNQANYGYTF. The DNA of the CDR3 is TGTGCCAGTAACCAGGCTAACTATGGCTACACCTTC.

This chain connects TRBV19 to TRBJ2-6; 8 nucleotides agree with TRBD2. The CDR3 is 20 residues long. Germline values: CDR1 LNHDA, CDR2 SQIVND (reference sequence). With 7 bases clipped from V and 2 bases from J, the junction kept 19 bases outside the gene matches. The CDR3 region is CASTPGSGLAGSPGANVLTF. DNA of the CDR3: TGTGCCAGTACCCCCGGCTCTGGGCTAGCGGGCAGCCCTGGGGCCAACGTCCTGACTTTC.

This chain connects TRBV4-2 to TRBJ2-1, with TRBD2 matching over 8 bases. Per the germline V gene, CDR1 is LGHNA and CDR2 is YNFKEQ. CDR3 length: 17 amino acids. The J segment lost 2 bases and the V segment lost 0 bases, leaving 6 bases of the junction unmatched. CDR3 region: CASSQDERELTYNEQFF. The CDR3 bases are TGTGCCAGCAGCCAAGACGAGCGGGAGTTGACCTACAATGAGCAGTTCTTC.

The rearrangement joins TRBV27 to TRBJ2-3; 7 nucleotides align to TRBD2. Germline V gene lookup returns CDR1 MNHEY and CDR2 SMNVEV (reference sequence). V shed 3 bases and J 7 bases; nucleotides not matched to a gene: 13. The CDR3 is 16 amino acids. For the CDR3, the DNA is TGTGCCAGCAGTTTCATTCCGGGAGGCCCCGCGCATACGCAGTATTTT. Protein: CASSFIPGGPAHTQYF.

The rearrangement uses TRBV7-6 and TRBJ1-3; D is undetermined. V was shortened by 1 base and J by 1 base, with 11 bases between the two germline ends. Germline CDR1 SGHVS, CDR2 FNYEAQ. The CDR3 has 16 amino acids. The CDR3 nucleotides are TGTGCCAGCAGCTTAGAACGGTCCCTTTCTGGAAACACCATATATTTT. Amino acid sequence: CASSLERSLSGNTIYF. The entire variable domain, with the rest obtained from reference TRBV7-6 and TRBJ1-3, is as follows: GAGVSQSPRYKVTKRGQDVALRCDPISGHVSLYWYRQALGQGPEFLTYFNYEAQQDKSGLPNDRFSAERPEGSISTLTIQRTEQRDSAMYRCASSLERSLSGNTIYFGEGSWLTVV.

This CDR3 reads CASSFETEINQPQHF. DNA of the CDR3: TGTGCCAGCAGCTTCGAGACAGAGATAAATCAGCCCCAGCATTTT. The chain is built from TRBV6-6 and TRBJ1-5, with D possibly matching TRBD1 (5 bases). Trimming removed 6 bases at V and 4 bases at J, with 16 bases between. The CDR3 length is 15 residues. Germline V lookup: CDR1 MNHNY, CDR2 SVGAGI (reference sequence).

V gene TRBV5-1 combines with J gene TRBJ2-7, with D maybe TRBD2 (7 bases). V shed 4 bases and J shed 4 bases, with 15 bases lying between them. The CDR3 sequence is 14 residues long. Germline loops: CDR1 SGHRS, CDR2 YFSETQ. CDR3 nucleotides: TGCGCCAGCAGCGTCGGGGGGCTCTGGTACGAGCAGTACTTC. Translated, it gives CASSVGGLWYEQYF. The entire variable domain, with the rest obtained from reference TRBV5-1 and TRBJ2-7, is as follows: KAGVTQTPRYLIKTRGQQVTLSCSPISGHRSVSWYQQTPGQGLQFLFEYFSETQRNKGNFPGRFSGRQFSNSRSEMNVSTLELGDSALYLCASSVGGLWYEQYFGPGTRLTVT.

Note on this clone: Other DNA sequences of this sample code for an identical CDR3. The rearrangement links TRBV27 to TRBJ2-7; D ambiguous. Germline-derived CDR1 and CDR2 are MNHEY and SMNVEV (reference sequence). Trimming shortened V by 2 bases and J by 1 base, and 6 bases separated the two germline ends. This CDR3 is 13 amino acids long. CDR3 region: CASSLGQSYEQYF. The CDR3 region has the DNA TGTGCCAGCAGTTTAGGTCAGTCCTACGAGCAGTACTTC.

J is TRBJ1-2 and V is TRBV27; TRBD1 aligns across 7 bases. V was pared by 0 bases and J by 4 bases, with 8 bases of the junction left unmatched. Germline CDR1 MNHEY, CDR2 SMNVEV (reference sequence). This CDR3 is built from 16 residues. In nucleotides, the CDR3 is TGTGCCAGCAGTTTATCCCAGGGGGAAGTAATCTATGGCTACACCTTC. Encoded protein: CASSLSQGEVIYGYTF.

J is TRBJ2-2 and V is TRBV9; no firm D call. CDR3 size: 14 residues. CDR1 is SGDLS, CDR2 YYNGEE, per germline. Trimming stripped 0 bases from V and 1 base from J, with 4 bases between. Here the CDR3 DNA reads TGTGCCAGCAGCGTAGGTCGGAACACCGGGGAGCTGTTTTTT. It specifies CASSVGRNTGELFF.

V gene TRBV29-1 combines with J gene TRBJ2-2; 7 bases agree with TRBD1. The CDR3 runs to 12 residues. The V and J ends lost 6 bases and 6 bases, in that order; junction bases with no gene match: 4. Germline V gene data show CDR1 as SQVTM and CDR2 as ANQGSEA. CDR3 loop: CSVMDRPGELFF. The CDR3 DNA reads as TGCAGCGTGATGGACAGGCCCGGGGAGCTGTTTTTT.

CDR3 residues: CASSVPLWGDEQYF. CDR3 DNA sequence: TGTGCCAGCAGCGTACCTTTATGGGGAGACGAGCAGTACTTC. The chain carries TRBV11-2 and TRBJ2-7; D is possibly TRBD2 (5 bases). The germline V gene encodes CDR1 SGHAT and CDR2 FQNNGV. With 5 bases removed from V and 5 bases from J, the gap between germline ends came to 16 bases. The length of the CDR3 is 14 residues.

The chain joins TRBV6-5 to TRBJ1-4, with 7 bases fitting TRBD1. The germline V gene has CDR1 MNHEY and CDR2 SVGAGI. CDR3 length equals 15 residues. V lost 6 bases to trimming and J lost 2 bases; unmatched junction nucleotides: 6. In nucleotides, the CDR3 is TGTGCCAGCAGCCGAGACAGGGCCACTAATGAAAAACTGTTTTTT. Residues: CASSRDRATNEKLFF.

The chain's CDR3 is CASSLGTGRGNTIYF. The CDR3 DNA follows: TGTGCCAGCAGCTTAGGAACAGGCCGCGGAAACACCATATATTTT. The chain has TRBV7-8 and TRBJ1-3; D might be TRBD1 (5 bases). Germline V CDR1 and CDR2: SGHVS, FQNEAQ. Deletions cut 1 base from V and 4 bases from J, with 11 bases between. CDR3 length: 15 residues.

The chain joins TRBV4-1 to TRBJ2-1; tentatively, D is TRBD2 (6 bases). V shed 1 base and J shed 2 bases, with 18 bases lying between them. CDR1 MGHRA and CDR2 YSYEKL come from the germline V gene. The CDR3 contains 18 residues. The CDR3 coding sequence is TGCGCCAGCAGCCAAGGGGGTTCGGGGAGGTCACCCTACAATGAGCAGTTCTTC. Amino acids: CASSQGGSGRSPYNEQFF.

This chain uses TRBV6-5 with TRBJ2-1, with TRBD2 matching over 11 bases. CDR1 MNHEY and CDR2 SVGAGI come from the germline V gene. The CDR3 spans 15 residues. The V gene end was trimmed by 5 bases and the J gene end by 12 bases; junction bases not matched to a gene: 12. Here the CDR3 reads CASSPPSSGGRRQFF. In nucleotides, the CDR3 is TGTGCCAGCAGTCCCCCCTCTAGCGGGGGGAGAAGGCAGTTCTTC.

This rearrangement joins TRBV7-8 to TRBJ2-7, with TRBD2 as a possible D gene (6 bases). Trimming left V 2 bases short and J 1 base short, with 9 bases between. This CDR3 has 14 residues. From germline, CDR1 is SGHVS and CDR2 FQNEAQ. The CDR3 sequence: CASSLPAGSYEQYF. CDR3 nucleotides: TGTGCCAGCAGCTTACCAGCGGGTTCCTACGAGCAGTACTTC.

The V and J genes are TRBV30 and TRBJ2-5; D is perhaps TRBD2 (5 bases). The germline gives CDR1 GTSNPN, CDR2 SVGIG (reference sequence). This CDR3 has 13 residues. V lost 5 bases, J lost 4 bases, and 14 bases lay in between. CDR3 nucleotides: TGTGCCTGGGACGGAGGCGCTGGAGAGACCCAGTACTTC. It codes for CAWDGGAGETQYF.

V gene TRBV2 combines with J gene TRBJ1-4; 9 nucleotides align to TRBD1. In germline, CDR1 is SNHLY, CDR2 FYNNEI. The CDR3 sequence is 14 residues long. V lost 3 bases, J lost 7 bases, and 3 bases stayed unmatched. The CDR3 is CASSDRDRVEKLFF. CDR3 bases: TGTGCCAGCAGTGACCGGGACAGGGTTGAAAAACTGTTTTTT.